Below are 4 T cell receptor beta chains sequenced from a single sample in a study of cytomegalovirus exposure and HLA in healthy donors. Some clones are missing from TCRdb's copy, which holds only in-frame ones; the method was immunoSEQ multiplex PCR. The data show 200,000 to 300,000 clones, around 87% seen once. Sequences were obtained from PBMCs. These receptors were obtained from a woman aged 25 to 39 in good health and CMV-seropositive.

This chain joins TRBV25-1 and TRBJ2-7; 7 nucleotides align to TRBD1. Trimming took 1 base from V and 3 from J; bases not matched to a gene: 12. The CDR3 spans 17 residues. Germline values: CDR1 MGHDK, CDR2 SYGVNS. CDR3 coding DNA: TGTGCCAGCAGTGAATTCCCGGGACAGAAAGCGGTCTACGAGCAGTACTTC. Protein product: CASSEFPGQKAVYEQYF.

The rearrangement uses TRBV15 and TRBJ2-3; D is uncertain. The CDR3 spans 14 residues. The germline gives CDR1 LNHNV, CDR2 YYDKDF (reference sequence). The V end lost 1 base, the J end lost 1 base, and 6 bases lay between the germline ends. CDR3 nucleotides: TGTGCCACCAGCAGAGGCGGCCGCACAGATACGCAGTATTTT. Amino acid sequence: CATSRGGRTDTQYF.

The sample holds one count of this clone. The chain is built from TRBV19 and TRBJ2-7; 8 positions match TRBD2. This CDR3 has 18 residues. Unmatched junction bases numbered 13, after V lost 3 bases and J lost 0 bases. CDR1 and CDR2 from the germline V gene are LNHDA and SQIVND (reference sequence). The CDR3 region has the DNA TGTGCCAGTAGTATCAAGTCGGCTAGCGGGCCTAGCTCCTACGAGCAGTACTTC. It translates to CASSIKSASGPSSYEQYF.

CDR3 DNA: TGTGCCAGCAGCTTAGAATTTAGCGGGAGGTTTGATGAGCAGTTCTTC. This codes for CASSLEFSGRFDEQFF. The chain has TRBV13 and TRBJ2-1; TRBD2 matches at 10 bases. Germline CDR1 reads PRHDT; CDR2 reads FYEKMQ (reference sequence). The CDR3 runs 16 residues. With 1 base clipped from V and 8 bases from J, the junction kept 8 bases outside the gene matches.